This TCR beta chain stems from a study of Ad26.COV2.S vaccination and SARS-CoV-2 variants. Turning to the study itself: The authors gave Ad26.COV2.S intramuscularly, either once or twice 56 days apart.

Germline V gives CDR1 SQVTM, CDR2 ANQGSEA. The V gene lost 3 bases and the J gene lost 5 bases, with 13 bases spanning the gap. This CDR3 region has 13 residues. Treatment specified: roughly 18 received Ad26.COV2.S at low or high dose, single or two shots; roughly 5 received placebo; per-sample allocation not given. All samples were drawn on day 63, counting from the first vaccine or placebo injection. This clone has a single count. Its target is not known. Overall study findings and caveats: Placebo recipients and vaccine recipients were similar in non-spike TCR breadth.

The assay was immunoSEQ multiplex PCR, and TCRdb's table has in-frame clones only and misses some. This table has fewer than 400,000 clones, about nine tenths appearing once. The receptor comes from a person between 18 and 60 years old who received the Ad26.COV2.S COVID-19 vaccine or a placebo. The chain uses TRBV29-1 and TRBJ2-5; D is unresolved. The specimen was peripheral blood, collected in a trial of Ad26.COV2.S vaccine versus placebo. The chain's CDR3 is CSVDPLYGETQYF. CDR3 coding DNA: TGCAGCGTTGATCCTCTCTATGGGGAGACCCAGTACTTC.